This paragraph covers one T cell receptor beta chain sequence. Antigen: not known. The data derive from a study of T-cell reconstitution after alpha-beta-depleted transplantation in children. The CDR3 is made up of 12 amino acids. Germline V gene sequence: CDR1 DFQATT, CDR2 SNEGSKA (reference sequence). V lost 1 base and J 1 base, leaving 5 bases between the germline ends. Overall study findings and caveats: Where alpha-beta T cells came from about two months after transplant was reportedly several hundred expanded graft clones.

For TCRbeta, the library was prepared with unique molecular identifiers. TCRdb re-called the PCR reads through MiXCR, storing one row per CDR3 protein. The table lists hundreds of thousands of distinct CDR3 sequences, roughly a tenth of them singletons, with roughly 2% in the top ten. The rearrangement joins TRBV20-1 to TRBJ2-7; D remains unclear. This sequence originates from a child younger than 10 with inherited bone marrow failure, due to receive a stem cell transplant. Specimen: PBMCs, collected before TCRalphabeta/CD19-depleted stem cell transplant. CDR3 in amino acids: CSARAFSYEQYF. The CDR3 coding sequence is TGCAGTGCTAGAGCCTTTTCCTACGAGCAGTACTTC.